These 26 T cell receptor beta chains originate from one sample sequenced in a study of shared clonotypes between healthy human individuals. This table comes from immunoSEQ multiplex PCR, and its TCRdb copy is limited to in-frame clones, with some not included. This table has over a million clones, roughly 96% appearing once. The sample was naive CD4+ T cells sorted from blood. Subset reported: CD45RA+ positively selected. These receptors all stem from a man aged 25-40 years in good health.

The J gene is TRBJ2-2, the V gene TRBV7-8, with D maybe TRBD2 (6 bases). The CDR3 totals 15 residues. Trimming shortened V by 2 bases and J by 6 bases, and 13 bases separated the two germline ends. CDR1 and CDR2 (germline): SGHVS, FQNEAQ. CDR3 coding DNA: TGTGCCAGCAGCTTACGGGAGCTGATCGCCGGGGAGCTGTTTTTT. It encodes CASSLRELIAGELFF.

V usage is TRBV5-1 and J usage is TRBJ2-2; weak D call: TRBD2 (5 bases). The ends were cut back, 4 bases at V and 6 bases at J, with 13 bases in the middle. Germline V gene lookup returns CDR1 SGHRS and CDR2 YFSETQ. This CDR3 spans 14 amino acids. The CDR3 DNA reads as TGCGCCAGCAGCCAAACGATGGAGGCCGGGGAGCTGTTTTTT. This translates into CASSQTMEAGELFF.

The V and J genes are TRBV7-2 and TRBJ2-7, with 8 nucleotides matching TRBD1. The V gene end was trimmed by 1 base and the J gene end by 2 bases; junction bases not matched to a gene: 4. Germline V lookup: CDR1 SGHTA, CDR2 FQGNSA. This CDR3 comprises 15 residues. The CDR3 is CASSLEGTGTYEQYF. The CDR3 coding sequence is TGTGCCAGCAGCTTAGAGGGGACAGGAACCTACGAGCAGTACTTC.

The V call is TRBV2, the J call TRBJ2-5, with 7 bases fitting TRBD1. The trim removed 6 bases at V and 5 bases at J, leaving 9 bases unmatched. This CDR3 spans 14 amino acids. Germline loops: CDR1 SNHLY, CDR2 FYNNEI. The CDR3, as DNA: TGTGCCAGCAGAAGGACACAGGGGCAGGAGACCCAGTACTTC. Translation: CASRRTQGQETQYF.

The chain combines TRBV7-2 with TRBJ2-1; perhaps D is TRBD1 or TRBD2 (5 bases each). Germline values: CDR1 SGHTA, CDR2 FQGNSA. The V gene lost 8 bases and the J gene lost 15 bases, with 11 bases spanning the gap. The CDR3 loop spans 9 amino acids. CDR3 bases: TGTGCCAGCGGGGGACGGCCGTTCTTC. Translated, it gives CASGGRPFF.

J is TRBJ2-7 and V is TRBV5-4; 8 positions match TRBD1. The CDR3 covers 14 residues. Germline loops: CDR1 SGHNT, CDR2 YYREEE (reference sequence). The V gene end was trimmed by 4 bases and the J gene end by 1 base; junction bases not matched to a gene: 4. DNA for the CDR3: TGTGCCAGCAGCCCGGGACAGGTGTCCTACGAGCAGTACTTC. Translation: CASSPGQVSYEQYF.

As to this clone: At one of its ends the junction is not consistent with the germline gene, which may arise from a read error. The chain carries TRBV28 and TRBJ2-3; TRBD1 matches 8 bases. The CDR3 extends over 14 amino acids. Germline assignment: CDR1 MDHEN and CDR2 SYDVKM. As DNA, the CDR3 is TGTGCCAGCAGCAAAGGGGATCAGGGGGCGGGCAGGGATTTT. As protein: CASSKGDQGAGRDF.

The V call is TRBV27, the J call TRBJ2-7, with D unresolved. Between the trimmed V and J ends, which lost 5 bases and 1 base, there was a span of 12 bases. The CDR3 contains 14 residues. In germline, CDR1 is MNHEY, CDR2 SMNVEV (reference sequence). Here the CDR3 reads CASSPLLASYEQYF. For the CDR3, the DNA is TGTGCCAGCAGTCCCTTATTAGCTTCCTACGAGCAGTACTTC.

As to this clone: A read error may account for a junction end that differs from germline. The J gene is TRBJ2-1, the V gene TRBV7-7; maybe TRBD2 (7 bases). The CDR3 loop spans 15 amino acids. Per germline, CDR1 SSHAT and CDR2 FNYEAQ (reference sequence). CDR3 DNA sequence: TGTGCTAGCAGCCGACCGGGGGAGGGGGACAATGAGCAGTTCTTC. Translating gives CASSRPGEGDNEQFF.

The chain has TRBV7-3 and TRBJ1-1; a weak D match, TRBD1 (5 bases). Per the germline V gene, CDR1 is SGHTA and CDR2 is FQGTGA. Trimming left V 0 bases short and J 3 bases short, with 8 bases between. This CDR3 region has 14 residues. The DNA of the CDR3 is TGTGCCAGCAGCTTAACCGGGGACGACACTGAAGCTTTCTTT. Protein: CASSLTGDDTEAFF.

CDR3 region: CASSLLTRAEQFF. In DNA, the CDR3 is TGTGCCAGCAGTTTACTCACTAGGGCTGAGCAGTTCTTC. This chain connects TRBV28 to TRBJ2-1, with D possibly matching TRBD2 (5 bases). V was trimmed by 2 bases and J by 9 bases, leaving 11 bases between them. CDR3 length: 13 residues. Germline V lookup: CDR1 MDHEN, CDR2 SYDVKM. The full variable domain, with the rest looked up from reference TRBV28 and TRBJ2-1, is DVKVTQSSRYLVKRTGEKVFLECVQDMDHENMFWYRQDPGLGLRLIYFSYDVKMKEKGDIPEGYSVSREKKERFSLILESASTNQTSMYLCASSLLTRAEQFFGPGTRLTVL.

This clone appeared a single time. V usage is TRBV6-1 and J usage is TRBJ2-7; no clear D. The CDR3 is 14 amino acids. V was pared by 4 bases and J by 2 bases, with 12 bases between. The germline gives CDR1 MNHNS, CDR2 SASEGT. CDR3 sequence (DNA): TGTGCCAGCAGTGGGGCCGGGTTGACCTACGAGCAGTACTTC. Translation: CASSGAGLTYEQYF.

About this clone: Other DNA sequences from this sample encode an identical CDR3 as well. This chain's CDR3 is CASSLLGGDTEAFF. In DNA, the CDR3 is TGCGCCAGCAGCTTACTGGGCGGGGACACTGAAGCTTTCTTT. The V and J genes are TRBV5-1 and TRBJ1-1; D is ambiguous. V lost 2 bases and J 3 bases, leaving 11 bases between the germline ends. CDR3 size: 14 residues. Germline V gene lookup returns CDR1 SGHRS and CDR2 YFSETQ.

V and J are TRBV21-1 and TRBJ1-3. TRBV21-1 is an annotated pseudogene. The CDR3 has 18 residues. The CDR3 DNA reads as TGTGCCAGCAGCCGTGACGGGTCGGGGGCTTGCTCTGGAAACACCATATATTTT. It is translated as CASSRDGSGACSGNTIYF.

This rearrangement joins TRBV11-2 to TRBJ1-2, with TRBD1 matching 7 bases. Per the germline V gene, CDR1 is SGHAT and CDR2 is FQNNGV. With V trimmed by 1 base and J by 4 bases, 6 bases remained unmatched. The CDR3 spans 15 residues. For the CDR3, the DNA is TGTGCCAGCAGCTTAGCGGTCCGGGACAGCTATGGCTACACCTTC. Residues: CASSLAVRDSYGYTF.

The chain links TRBV2 to TRBJ2-1; TRBD2 agrees at 7 bases. The V and J ends lost 3 bases and 10 bases, in that order; junction bases with no gene match: 9. CDR3 length equals 14 residues. In germline, CDR1 is SNHLY, CDR2 FYNNEI. The CDR3: CASSDFVREREQFF. The DNA of the CDR3 is TGTGCCAGCAGTGATTTTGTGCGGGAGAGGGAGCAGTTCTTC.

The chain combines TRBV19 with TRBJ2-1; perhaps TRBD2 as D (6 bases). Deletions cut 11 bases from V and 8 bases from J, with 22 bases between. From germline, CDR1 is LNHDA and CDR2 SQIVND (reference sequence). CDR3 length: 14 amino acids. Here the CDR3 reads CAGGRGSGWYEQFF. CDR3 DNA: TGTGCCGGGGGTAGAGGAAGCGGGTGGTATGAGCAGTTCTTC.

This chain uses TRBV27 with TRBJ2-7; no clear D gene. CDR3 length equals 16 residues. From germline, CDR1 is MNHEY and CDR2 SMNVEV (reference sequence). Trimming shortened V by 4 bases and J by 6 bases, and 22 bases separated the two germline ends. The CDR3 reads CASSSPGPKIVIEQYF. The CDR3 DNA follows: TGTGCCAGCAGTTCCCCCGGGCCCAAAATCGTGATCGAGCAGTACTTC.

The chain has TRBV5-6 and TRBJ2-7; 8 bases agree with TRBD2. The junction had 10 bases not matched to a gene; V was cut back by 1 base and J by 1 base. Germline V gene data show CDR1 as SGHDT and CDR2 as YYEEEE. The CDR3 extends over 17 amino acids. CDR3 sequence reads: CASSLMVGLAFSYEQYF. In nucleotides, the CDR3 is TGTGCCAGCAGCTTGATGGTTGGACTAGCCTTTTCCTACGAGCAGTACTTC.

This chain connects TRBV19 to TRBJ2-1; 14 positions match TRBD2. The germline V gene encodes CDR1 LNHDA and CDR2 SQIVND (reference sequence). The CDR3 contains 19 residues. V trimming: 4 bases; J trimming: 1 base; junction bases outside the gene matches: 9. CDR3 sequence: CASSTPGLAGVLSYNEQFF. CDR3 nucleotide sequence: TGTGCCAGTAGTACACCGGGACTAGCGGGAGTCCTGTCCTACAATGAGCAGTTCTTC. The variable domain in full, completed from reference TRBV19 and TRBJ2-1, reads DGGITQSPKYLFRKEGQNVTLSCEQNLNHDAMYWYRQDPGQGLRLIYYSQIVNDFQKGDIAEGYSVSREKKESFPLTVTSAQKNPTAFYLCASSTPGLAGVLSYNEQFFGPGTRLTVL.

This sequence joins TRBV7-8 and TRBJ2-5; no definite D call. Germline CDR1 is SGHVS and CDR2 is FQNEAQ. The CDR3 spans 16 residues. The germline V and J ends were trimmed by 5 bases and 1 base, with 17 bases remaining between them. The CDR3 sequence: CASSPKGYTPQETQYF. The CDR3 DNA reads TGTGCCAGCAGCCCAAAGGGCTACACACCCCAAGAGACCCAGTACTTC.

The rearrangement links TRBV5-6 to TRBJ1-3; D is unresolved. The germline CDR1 and CDR2 sequences are SGHDT and YYEEEE. The CDR3 covers 18 residues. Trimming took 1 base from V and 0 from J, leaving 17 bases between them. Written as DNA, the CDR3 is TGTGCCAGCAGCTTGATTCGTAACGTCTTTTACTCTGGAAACACCATATATTTT. Protein product: CASSLIRNVFYSGNTIYF.

The CDR3 loop reads CASGPAGGPEEQYF. CDR3 coding DNA: TGCGCCAGCGGTCCAGCGGGAGGGCCTGAAGAGCAGTACTTC. V gene TRBV10-1 combines with J gene TRBJ2-7; 10 nucleotides align to TRBD2. The germline gives CDR1 WNHNN, CDR2 SYGVQD (reference sequence). The CDR3 consists of 14 residues. J was trimmed by 7 bases and V by 8 bases; bases with no gene match: 11.

The chain links TRBV6-6 to TRBJ2-4, with D perhaps TRBD1 (5 bases). The V gene's germline CDR1 is MNHNY and CDR2 SVGAGI (reference sequence). V was trimmed by 7 bases and J by 3 bases, leaving 10 bases between them. The CDR3 is 13 amino acids. CDR3 DNA sequence: TGTGCCAGCAAAGATGACAGCAAAAACATTCAGTACTTC. The encoded protein is CASKDDSKNIQYF.

The J gene is TRBJ2-1, the V gene TRBV7-9, with 8 bases that match TRBD2. The germline V gene has CDR1 SEHNR and CDR2 FQNEAQ (reference sequence). The CDR3 is made up of 13 amino acids. V gave up 6 bases and J gave up 11 bases; unmatched junction bases: 9. This chain's CDR3 is CASRPPSGSKQFF. Written as DNA, the CDR3 is TGTGCCAGCAGGCCTCCTAGCGGGTCAAAGCAGTTCTTC. Full variable domain (remainder filled in from reference TRBV7-9 and TRBJ2-1): DTGVSQNPRHKITKRGQNVTFRCDPISEHNRLYWYRQTLGQGPEFLTYFQNEAQLEKSRLLSDRFSAERPKGSFSTLEIQRTEQGDSAMYLCASRPPSGSKQFFGPGTRLTVL.

J is TRBJ2-7 and V is TRBV7-6, with TRBD2 matching over 11 bases. Germline V gene data show CDR1 as SGHVS and CDR2 as FNYEAQ. Trimming at V came to 8 bases and at J to 6 bases, leaving 9 bases not matched to a gene. CDR3 size: 14 residues. The CDR3 sequence is CASGGSGRAIEQYF. CDR3 DNA sequence: TGTGCCAGCGGTGGTAGCGGGAGGGCCATCGAGCAGTACTTC.